Following are 21 T cell receptor beta chains from one sample sequenced in a study of T-cell reconstitution after alpha-beta-depleted transplantation in children. TCRbeta library construction was performed incorporating unique molecular identifiers. TCRdb passed the PCR reads through MiXCR, listing each CDR3 protein once. The profile covers about 640,000 distinct CDR3 sequences, with 10% to 15% appearing a single time and about 2% taken by the ten largest. This specimen was PBMCs, mostly from graft donor cells, taken 360 days after TCRalphabeta/CD19-depleted stem cell transplant. Receptor source: a male patient younger than 18 who had a stem cell transplant for acute myeloid leukemia, so the T cells may come from the graft donor.

This rearrangement joins TRBV7-6 to TRBJ1-5; D gene uncertain. Trimming shortened V by 1 base and J by 3 bases, and 13 bases separated the two germline ends. CDR3 length: 16 residues. Looked up from germline, CDR1 is SGHVS and CDR2 is FNYEAQ. This CDR3 is CASSLDVAGLNQPQHF. CDR3 bases: TGTGCCAGCAGCTTAGACGTCGCCGGTCTCAATCAGCCCCAGCATTTT.

This chain uses TRBV3-1 with TRBJ2-5, with D possibly TRBD1 on 5 matching bases. From germline, CDR1 is LGHDT and CDR2 YNNKEL (reference sequence). The CDR3 covers 14 residues. Deletions cut 4 bases from V and 7 bases from J, with 16 bases between. CDR3: CASSLQVALGTQYF. CDR3 coding DNA: TGTGCCAGCAGCCTACAGGTAGCCTTAGGGACCCAGTACTTC.

A few counts support this clonotype. The chain is built from TRBV27 and TRBJ2-7; TRBD1 or TRBD2 may be the D gene (7 bases each). This CDR3 region has 16 residues. The germline V gene has CDR1 MNHEY and CDR2 SMNVEV (reference sequence). With 2 bases removed from V and 7 bases from J, the gap between germline ends came to 21 bases. In DNA form, the CDR3 reads TGTGCCAGCAGTTTACAGGGGGGAGCGGGGTTAGGGGAGCAGTACTTC. Its protein is CASSLQGGAGLGEQYF.

With regard to this clonotype: A much larger clone sits a single nucleotide away, making a read error possible. V and J are TRBV10-3 and TRBJ2-7; no firm D call. Germline values: CDR1 ENHRY, CDR2 SYGVKD. V lost 8 bases and J 5 bases, leaving 19 bases between the germline ends. CDR3 length: 14 amino acids. The DNA of the CDR3 is TGTGCCATCGCCCGCGACGGTCTGGGCAACGAGCAGTACTTC. Translated, it gives CAIARDGLGNEQYF.

This clonotype was found many times. The genes are TRBV10-3 and TRBJ2-1, with 7 nucleotides matching TRBD1. This CDR3 region has 13 residues. CDR1 is ENHRY, CDR2 SYGVKD, per germline. V was pared by 6 bases and J by 8 bases, with 7 bases of the junction left unmatched. CDR3 region: CAIRGTAGDEQFF. The CDR3 DNA follows: TGTGCCATCAGGGGGACAGCCGGGGATGAGCAGTTCTTC.

This clonotype was seen repeatedly, ten times or more. The chain employs TRBV21-1 and TRBJ2-7; the D call TRBD1 from the table was never checked on the DNA. TRBV21-1 is tagged as a pseudogene. This CDR3 has 17 residues. The CDR3 sequence: CASRKAGEGARTYEQYF. In nucleotides, the CDR3 is TGTGCCAGCAGGAAAGCAGGGGAGGGGGCGCGGACCTACGAGCAGTACTTC.

This clonotype was counted between two and nine times. The rearrangement links TRBV28 to TRBJ2-4; TRBD2 is a possible D gene (5 bases). The V end lost 2 bases, the J end lost 1 base, and 12 bases lay between the germline ends. This CDR3 contains 16 residues. Germline CDR1 reads MDHEN; CDR2 reads SYDVKM. As DNA, the CDR3 is TGTGCCAGCAGTTTAATGGGAGCTGGGGCCAAAAACATTCAGTACTTC. It yields the protein CASSLMGAGAKNIQYF.

A few counts support this clonotype. The rearrangement links TRBV19 to TRBJ1-5; D gene uncertain. The germline gives CDR1 LNHDA, CDR2 SQIVND (reference sequence). Trimming took off 6 bases at V and 3 bases at J, with 9 bases between the two ends. This CDR3 is 13 amino acids long. Written as DNA, the CDR3 is TGTGCCAGTAGCCCGGTCCTCAATCAGCCCCAGCATTTT. It encodes CASSPVLNQPQHF.

This clonotype was detected a few times. The chain recombines TRBV24-1 with TRBJ2-3, with 7 bases fitting TRBD2. Germline V CDR1 and CDR2: KGHDR, SFDVKD. CDR3 length equals 15 residues. The V gene end was trimmed by 5 bases and the J gene end by 1 base; junction bases not matched to a gene: 5. The CDR3, as DNA: TGTGCCACCAGTGCCGACACTAGCGGCACAGATACGCAGTATTTT. It specifies CATSADTSGTDTQYF.

The J gene is TRBJ2-7, the V gene TRBV7-9; D perhaps matches TRBD2 (7 bases). Germline V lookup: CDR1 SEHNR, CDR2 FQNEAQ (reference sequence). V lost 5 bases and J 4 bases, leaving 21 bases between the germline ends. The CDR3 is 16 residues long. DNA of the CDR3: TGTGCCAGCAGCCAGACCAGGGGCGGGAGCTCGTACGAGCAGTACTTC. It translates to CASSQTRGGSSYEQYF. Full variable domain (rest looked up from reference TRBV7-9 and TRBJ2-7): DTGVSQNPRHKITKRGQNVTFRCDPISEHNRLYWYRQTLGQGPEFLTYFQNEAQLEKSRLLSDRFSAERPKGSFSTLEIQRTEQGDSAMYLCASSQTRGGSSYEQYFGPGTRLTVT.

The rearrangement uses TRBV5-6 and TRBJ2-5; unclear D gene. Trimming shortened V by 4 bases and J by 7 bases, and 14 bases separated the two germline ends. This CDR3 is built from 13 residues. The germline V gene has CDR1 SGHDT and CDR2 YYEEEE. Written as DNA, the CDR3 is TGTGCCAGCAGCCTCTACCCCCCCGGGACCCAGTACTTC. Translating gives CASSLYPPGTQYF.

This clonotype was detected only a few times. The chain links TRBV27 to TRBJ1-1; unclear D gene. Trimming removed 2 bases from V and 6 bases from J, with 10 bases in between. The CDR3 loop spans 13 amino acids. Looked up from germline, CDR1 is MNHEY and CDR2 is SMNVEV (reference sequence). The CDR3 spells CASSLRIWAEAFF. The CDR3 region has the DNA TGTGCCAGCAGTTTACGCATCTGGGCTGAAGCTTTCTTT.

This chain uses TRBV6-2 or TRBV6-3 with TRBJ2-2; D unclear. The CDR3 has 18 amino acids. Germline CDR1 is MNHEY and CDR2 is SVGEGT. Trimming left V 5 bases short and J 5 bases short, with 24 bases between. The CDR3 loop is CASSPLPIVSVQTGELFF. The CDR3, as DNA: TGTGCCAGCAGTCCCCTCCCCATAGTAAGCGTTCAGACCGGGGAGCTGTTTTTT.

This clonotype was picked up many times. This rearrangement joins TRBV4-3 to TRBJ2-1; TRBD2 matches 13 bases. The J segment lost 5 bases and the V segment lost 1 base, leaving 2 bases of the junction unmatched. The CDR3 loop spans 16 amino acids. The germline V gene encodes CDR1 LGHNA and CDR2 YSLEER. The CDR3 DNA sequence: TGCGCCAGCAGCCAAGTGGGACTAGCGGGAAACAATGAGCAGTTCTTC. Translating gives CASSQVGLAGNNEQFF.

This clonotype was observed a handful of times. The chain combines TRBV29-1 with TRBJ1-2; 8 positions match TRBD1. Germline CDR1 is SQVTM and CDR2 is ANQGSEA. The CDR3 runs to 13 residues. The J segment lost 6 bases and the V segment lost 4 bases, leaving 7 bases of the junction unmatched. CDR3 sequence: CSVGPGGIDGYTF. For the CDR3, the DNA is TGCAGCGTTGGTCCAGGGGGCATAGATGGCTACACCTTC.

This clonotype has just a few counts. This chain joins TRBV29-1 and TRBJ2-7; D unresolved. This CDR3 spans 11 amino acids. The germline gives CDR1 SQVTM, CDR2 ANQGSEA. The ends were cut back, 4 bases at V and 2 bases at J, with 6 bases in the middle. The CDR3 coding sequence is TGCAGCGTTGTAGATCCCTACGAGCAGTACTTC. This translates into CSVVDPYEQYF.

This chain uses TRBV12-3 or TRBV12-4 with TRBJ1-5, with D unresolved. V was trimmed by 7 bases and J by 2 bases, leaving 6 bases between them. The CDR3 runs 12 residues. CDR3 loop: CASMIGNQPQHF. The CDR3 bases are TGTGCCAGCATGATCGGCAATCAGCCCCAGCATTTT.

This sequence joins TRBV5-1 and TRBJ2-5; D gene unclear. V shed 2 bases and J shed 1 base, with 9 bases lying between them. Per the germline V gene, CDR1 is SGHRS and CDR2 is YFSETQ. The CDR3 loop spans 14 amino acids. CDR3 coding DNA: TGCGCCAGCAGCTTATTTGGGATCCAAGAGACCCAGTACTTC. This gives the protein CASSLFGIQETQYF.

This clonotype was counted only a few times. The rearrangement links TRBV6-5 to TRBJ2-5; no firm D call. This CDR3 spans 15 amino acids. Germline V gene data show CDR1 as MNHEY and CDR2 as SVGAGI. With 0 bases removed from V and 5 bases from J, the gap between germline ends came to 13 bases. CDR3 residues: CASSYSRLLRETQYF. CDR3 bases: TGTGCCAGCAGTTACTCGAGACTTCTTAGGGAGACCCAGTACTTC.

This clonotype was observed a few times. The J gene is TRBJ1-1, the V gene TRBV15; D unresolved. CDR3 length: 16 amino acids. The V and J ends lost 0 bases and 6 bases respectively, with 17 bases between them. Looked up from germline, CDR1 is LNHNV and CDR2 is YYDKDF (reference sequence). As DNA, the CDR3 is TGTGCCACCAGCAGAGACGGGTCCCCGGAGGGCGCTGAAGCTTTCTTT. Translated: CATSRDGSPEGAEAFF.

The chain combines TRBV20-1 with TRBJ2-5; TRBD2 agrees at 9 bases. With V trimmed by 7 bases and J by 7 bases, 10 bases remained unmatched. The CDR3 is 13 residues long. Germline V lookup: CDR1 DFQATT, CDR2 SNEGSKA (reference sequence). The CDR3 DNA follows: TGCAGTGTTCTAGCGGGGCCATTAGGGACCCAGTACTTC. Residues: CSVLAGPLGTQYF.